A selection of T cell receptor beta chains follows, all from one sample in a study of blood T cell repertoires in COVID-19. Here immunoSEQ multiplex PCR was the method, and the copy in TCRdb shows in-frame clones only, minus some. The sample has some 250,000 clones; approximately 86% are singletons. The specimen was peripheral blood. These receptors all come from a woman under 40 who had recovered from COVID-19. The CDR3 runs from the conserved cysteine through the conserved F or W. A D gene is named only where the DNA matches it firmly. Expanded clones are given a class, and other clones once, few, many or no size at all.

CDR3nt,CDR3aa,v_gene,abundance,d_gene,j_gene
TGTGCCAGCAGCCCCACACAGGGGGGGAATGGAATGAACTATGGCTACACCTTC,CASSPTQGGNGMNYGYTF,TRBV7-9,.,TRBD1,TRBJ1-2
TGTGCCAGCAGTGACCCGACAGGAACCCTTTTGTACGAGCAGTACTTC,CASSDPTGTLLYEQYF,TRBV6-1,.,.,TRBJ2-7
TGTGCCACCAGCAGAGAGGTTGCAGGGAGGGGCTACACCTTC,CATSREVAGRGYTF,TRBV15,few,.,TRBJ1-2
TGTGCCAGCAGCTTTCCGGAGGCGGGCGGCTACACCTTC,CASSFPEAGGYTF,TRBV14,once,.,TRBJ1-2
TGTGCCAGCTCACAGACAGGGGGGGACTCACCCCTCCACTTT,CASSQTGGDSPLHF,TRBV18,few,TRBD1,TRBJ1-6
TGTGCCAGCAGTTATCCCTTACAGGGGACCACCGGGGAGCTGTTTTTT,CASSYPLQGTTGELFF,TRBV6-2/TRBV6-3,.,TRBD1,TRBJ2-2
TGCGCCAGCAGCTTGGCGGTAACTAGCACAGATACGCAGTATTTT,CASSLAVTSTDTQYF,TRBV5-1,.,.,TRBJ2-3
TGCGCCAGCAGTGACAGGGGCGAGCAGTACTTC,CASSDRGEQYF,TRBV10-1,.,.,TRBJ2-7
TGCGCCAGCAGCTTGCTGCGGGGCGGACAGGGCGAGGAGACCCAGTACTTC,CASSLLRGGQGEETQYF,TRBV5-1,once,TRBD1,TRBJ2-5
TGTGCCAGCAGTCACGGGATCTCTGGGGCCAACGTCCTGACTTTC,CASSHGISGANVLTF,TRBV7-3,.,.,TRBJ2-6
TGCGCCAGCAGCTTGACTCAGGGGGCTGACACGCAGTATTTT,CASSLTQGADTQYF,TRBV5-1,.,TRBD1,TRBJ2-3
TGTGCCAGCAGCTGGGGACTAGCGGGAAATACGCAGTATTTT,CASSWGLAGNTQYF,TRBV5-6,.,TRBD2,TRBJ2-3
TGTGCCAGCAGCTCCCGGGACTTCTACAATGAGCAGTTCTTC,CASSSRDFYNEQFF,TRBV5-8,.,.,TRBJ2-1
TGTGCCAGCTCACCCGGGACAGGGAATCAGCCCCAGCATTTT,CASSPGTGNQPQHF,TRBV18,.,TRBD1,TRBJ1-5
TGTGCCAGCAGCCACTTCGGCTTCGGAGAGACTAATGAAAAACTGTTTTTT,CASSHFGFGETNEKLFF,TRBV11-2,.,.,TRBJ1-4
TGTGCCATCAGTGAGTCTATTGTGGACAGTTCCATGAACACTGAAGCTTTCTTT,CAISESIVDSSMNTEAFF,TRBV10-3,.,.,TRBJ1-1
TGTGCCAGCTCATCGCTCGTTGGGACAGCCTATGGCTACACCTTC,CASSSLVGTAYGYTF,TRBV18,once,TRBD1,TRBJ1-2
TGCGCCAGCAGCCACAAGATATCCGAACTCGGCACCGGGGAGCTGTTTTTT,CASSHKISELGTGELFF,TRBV4-3,.,.,TRBJ2-2
TGTGCCAGCAGCTTGGCAGGGGGAGCTCAGTACTTC,CASSLAGGAQYF,TRBV5-4,once,TRBD1,TRBJ2-4
TGTGCCAGCGGGAGATGGGTTGGCGAGCAGTACTTC,CASGRWVGEQYF,TRBV7-9,.,.,TRBJ2-7
TGTGCCAGCAGCCCTAGTGTAACCGGGGAGCTGTTTTTT,CASSPSVTGELFF,TRBV9,few,.,TRBJ2-2
TGCGCCAGCAGCCAGCAAAGGGGATACGAGACCCAGTACTTC,CASSQQRGYETQYF,TRBV4-3,.,.,TRBJ2-5
TGTGCCAGCAGCGTGGGGACAGGGGATCAGCCCCAGCATTTT,CASSVGTGDQPQHF,TRBV9,.,TRBD1,TRBJ1-5
TGTGCCAGTTCTGGGGGGATATATAATTCACCCCTCCACTTT,CASSGGIYNSPLHF,TRBV19,once,.,TRBJ1-6
TGTGCCAGCAGCAGGACAGGCTCCTACGAGCAGTACTTC,CASSRTGSYEQYF,TRBV7-9,.,TRBD1,TRBJ2-7
TGCGCCAGCAGCCAAGGAGGCACTGAAGCTTTCTTT,CASSQGGTEAFF,TRBV5-1,.,.,TRBJ1-1
TGTGCCAGCAGTTCAAGGGGCAATGAGCAGTTCTTC,CASSSRGNEQFF,TRBV27,.,.,TRBJ2-1
TGTGCCAGCCTAAGCGGGGGGGCCCCAGATACGCAGTATTTT,CASLSGGAPDTQYF,TRBV2,.,TRBD2,TRBJ2-3
TGTGCCAGCAGCTCCGGGGACAGGGGGCCCACCTACGAGCAGTACTTC,CASSSGDRGPTYEQYF,TRBV13,once,TRBD1,TRBJ2-7
TGTGCCAGCAGTTCCACAGGGGGCAATCAGCCCCAGCATTTT,CASSSTGGNQPQHF,TRBV5-5,.,TRBD1,TRBJ1-5
TGTGCCAGCAGCGTAGGGGGGACAGGAGCTAACTATGGCTACACCTTC,CASSVGGTGANYGYTF,TRBV9,.,TRBD1,TRBJ1-2
TGTGCCAGCAGCCACACCGCCTACGAGCAGTACTTC,CASSHTAYEQYF,TRBV6-5,.,.,TRBJ2-7
TGTGCCAGCAGCCCCGGACGGGGATACTCTGGGGCCAACGTCCTGACTTTC,CASSPGRGYSGANVLTF,TRBV3-1/TRBV3-2,.,.,TRBJ2-6
TGTGCCAGCAGCACCTTCGATGTACCGGGAACTTCACCCCTCCACTTT,CASSTFDVPGTSPLHF,TRBV9,.,.,TRBJ1-6
TGTGCCAGCAGCTTGGCCCGGAACAGGGCCATGAACACTGAAGCTTTCTTT,CASSLARNRAMNTEAFF,TRBV5-5,.,.,TRBJ1-1
TGTGCCAGCAGTGAATTCGGACAGGGTTCGGATACGCAGTATTTT,CASSEFGQGSDTQYF,TRBV2,.,TRBD1,TRBJ2-3
TGTGCCAGCAGTAAGACAGGGGGCTATAATTCACCCCTCCACTTT,CASSKTGGYNSPLHF,TRBV6-5,.,TRBD1,TRBJ1-6
TGTGCCAGCAGCTTATCGGGGACTTGGGACCTAAAGTGGAGGAACACTGAAGCTTTCTTT,CASSLSGTWDLKWRNTEAFF,TRBV7-6,.,.,TRBJ1-1
TGTGCCAGCAGCGCCGGGACAGGGGGCGATGGCTACACCTTC,CASSAGTGGDGYTF,TRBV6-4,.,TRBD1,TRBJ1-2
TGTGCCTGGAGTCCGGGCGAGGGGGCCGGGGAGCTGTTTTTT,CAWSPGEGAGELFF,TRBV30,.,.,TRBJ2-2
TGTGCCAGCACCGGTGTTGCTAGTGGTTTGGGCTACAATGAGCAGTTCTTC,CASTGVASGLGYNEQFF,TRBV5-8,once,.,TRBJ2-1
TGTGCCAGTAGTAAATGGTCAGGGGGCGAGCCCCAGCATTTT,CASSKWSGGEPQHF,TRBV19,.,TRBD1,TRBJ1-5
TGTGCCAGCAGCTTAGGGGCTTGGGACACTGAAGCTTTCTTT,CASSLGAWDTEAFF,TRBV11-2,.,.,TRBJ1-1
TGCGCCAGCAGCATGGGACAGGGCACCTACGAGCAGTACTTC,CASSMGQGTYEQYF,TRBV5-1,.,TRBD1,TRBJ2-7
TGTGCCAGCTCACCCAGGACAGGGCAGTTCTTC,CASSPRTGQFF,TRBV18,.,TRBD1,TRBJ2-1
TGTGCCAGCAGCCCAGGGGGTTCGACGAACACCGGGGAGCTGTTTTTT,CASSPGGSTNTGELFF,TRBV11-2,.,TRBD1,TRBJ2-2
TGTGCTAGTGGTTTGGGGACTAGCGGTTTGCAGACCCAGTACTTC,CASGLGTSGLQTQYF,TRBV12-5,.,TRBD2,TRBJ2-5